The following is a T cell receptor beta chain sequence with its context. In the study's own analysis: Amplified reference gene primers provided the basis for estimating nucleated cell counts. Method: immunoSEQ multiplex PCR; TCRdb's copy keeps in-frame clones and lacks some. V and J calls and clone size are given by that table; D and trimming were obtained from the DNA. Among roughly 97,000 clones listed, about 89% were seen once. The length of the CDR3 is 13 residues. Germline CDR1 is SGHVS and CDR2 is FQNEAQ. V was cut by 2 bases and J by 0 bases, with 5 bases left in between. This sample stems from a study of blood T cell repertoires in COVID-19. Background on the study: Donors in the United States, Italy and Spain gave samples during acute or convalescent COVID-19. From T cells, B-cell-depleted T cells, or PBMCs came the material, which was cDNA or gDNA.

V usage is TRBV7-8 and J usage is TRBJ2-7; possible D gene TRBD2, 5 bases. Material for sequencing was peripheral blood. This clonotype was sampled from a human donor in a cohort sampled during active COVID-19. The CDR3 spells CASSLSGSYEQYF. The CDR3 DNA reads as TGTGCCAGCAGCTTAAGCGGCTCCTACGAGCAGTACTTC.